This T cell receptor (beta chain) came from a study of blood T cells in healthy people across ages. A J-beta primer mix and a sample-barcoded 5' primer were used in a second PCR of roughly 6 to 12 cycles. MiXCR, applied by TCRdb to the 5' RACE reads, yields one record per CDR3 protein. The sample lists 1.5 million to 1.8 million distinct CDR3 sequences, 42% occurring once. V was pared by 1 base and J by 0 bases, with 11 bases between. CDR3 length equals 16 residues. Per the germline V gene, CDR1 is SGHRS and CDR2 is YFSETQ. Source material: blood. The receptor comes from a woman aged 18-29 years in good health. The chain recombines TRBV5-1 with TRBJ2-4; D is perhaps TRBD2 (5 bases). CDR3 nucleotides: TGCGCCAGCAGCTTGAGTCCCGGACTAGCCAAAAACATTCAGTACTTC. Its translation is CASSLSPGLAKNIQYF.